The rows below give T cell receptor beta chains drawn from one sample of a study of blood T cell repertoires in COVID-19. Here immunoSEQ multiplex PCR was the method, and the copy in TCRdb shows in-frame clones only, minus some. The table lists about 98,000 clones, around nine tenths of them singletons. What was sequenced was peripheral blood. Receptors were obtained from a man in his fifties or sixties with active or convalescent COVID-19. Both conserved end residues are part of each CDR3. D genes are given only for firm matches. Some rows have no size entry. The others give once, few or many, or a class for an expanded clone.

d_call clone_size j_call v_call cdr3_aa cdr3_nt
TRBD2 NA TRBJ2-3 TRBV28 CASSLPPGTRLTDTQYF TGTGCCAGCAGCCTTCCCCCCGGGACTAGACTCACAGATACGCAGTATTTT
TRBD1 few TRBJ1-6 TRBV27 CATTDREDSPLHF TGTGCCACCACGGACAGGGAGGATTCACCCCTCCACTTT
NA NA TRBJ2-1 TRBV4-1 CASSKLDIVAYNEQFF TGCGCCAGCAGCAAATTGGACATTGTGGCCTACAATGAGCAGTTCTTC
NA NA TRBJ2-3 TRBV7-2 CASSPWSSTDTQYF TGTGCCAGCAGCCCGTGGAGCAGCACAGATACGCAGTATTTT
NA NA TRBJ2-1 TRBV30 CAWNSPGPYNEQFF TGTGCCTGGAATTCCCCAGGGCCCTACAATGAGCAGTTCTTC
NA NA TRBJ1-3 TRBV25-1 CASSESLSSGNTIYF TGTGCCAGCAGTGAATCCCTGAGCTCTGGAAACACCATATATTTT
TRBD1 NA TRBJ1-5 TRBV28 CASAGGTGHLTGQPQHF TGTGCCAGCGCTGGAGGGACAGGGCATTTGACCGGTCAGCCCCAGCATTTT
NA NA TRBJ1-5 TRBV6-5 CASSNSDQPQHF TGTGCCAGCAGTAATTCGGATCAGCCCCAGCATTTT
TRBD1 few TRBJ1-2 TRBV4-1 CASSPSWTGSYGYTF TGCGCCAGCAGCCCCTCATGGACAGGGAGCTATGGCTACACCTTC
TRBD1 NA TRBJ2-3 TRBV6-5 CASSEAGTEWDTQYF TGTGCCAGCAGCGAGGCCGGGACAGAATGGGATACGCAGTATTTT
TRBD1 NA TRBJ2-7 TRBV7-2 CASSSASGTGGRYEQYF TGTGCCAGCAGCTCCGCCTCCGGGACAGGGGGCCGCTACGAGCAGTACTTC
NA NA TRBJ1-2 TRBV5-5 CASSLDAGALYGYTF TGTGCCAGCAGCTTGGATGCAGGGGCCCTCTATGGCTACACCTTC
TRBD1 NA TRBJ1-6 TRBV11-2 CASSFETGRSPLHF TGTGCCAGCAGCTTCGAGACAGGGAGGTCACCCCTCCACTTT
TRBD1 NA TRBJ1-5 TRBV19 CASSTTGVSNQPQHF TGTGCCAGTAGTACGACAGGGGTGAGCAATCAGCCCCAGCATTTT
NA NA TRBJ1-5 TRBV27 CASRNAGTNQPQHF TGTGCCAGCAGGAACGCCGGGACAAATCAGCCCCAGCATTTT
TRBD1 once TRBJ1-2 TRBV4-3 CASSQEGQGAVSGYTF TGCGCCAGCAGCCAAGAGGGACAGGGGGCTGTAAGTGGCTACACCTTC
TRBD1 NA TRBJ1-5 TRBV3-1/TRBV3-2 CASSQMTGNNQPQHF TGTGCCAGCAGCCAAATGACAGGGAACAATCAGCCCCAGCATTTT
TRBD1 NA TRBJ2-3 TRBV7-2 CASSPPGQGAYTQYF TGTGCCAGCAGCCCACCTGGACAGGGGGCATATACGCAGTATTTT
NA NA TRBJ1-4 TRBV5-1 CASSLQGENEKLFF TGCGCCAGCAGCCTACAGGGTGAGAATGAAAAACTGTTTTTT
NA NA TRBJ1-6 TRBV10-2 CASSESPDSPLHF TGCGCCAGCAGTGAGTCCCCCGATTCACCCCTCCACTTT
TRBD1 NA TRBJ1-2 TRBV28 CASMLGQGPSYTF TGTGCCAGCATGTTGGGACAGGGTCCTAGCTACACCTTC
TRBD1 NA TRBJ1-6 TRBV5-1 CASSKDRGGSPLHF TGCGCCAGCAGCAAGGACAGGGGGGGTTCACCCCTCCACTTT
NA NA TRBJ2-5 TRBV10-2 CASRQGRETQYF TGCGCCAGCAGACAGGGAAGGGAGACCCAGTACTTC
TRBD1 NA TRBJ2-2 TRBV6-2/TRBV6-3 CASSYQGGLEELFF TGTGCCAGCAGTTACCAAGGGGGCCTGGAGGAGCTGTTTTTT
NA NA TRBJ2-2 TRBV2 CASGTEGTGNTGELFF TGTGCCAGCGGGACGGAGGGCACAGGGAACACCGGGGAGCTGTTTTTT
NA NA TRBJ1-1 TRBV10-2 CASSSGGTEAFF TGCGCCAGCAGCTCGGGGGGTACTGAAGCTTTCTTT
TRBD2 few TRBJ2-7 TRBV2 CASRETSGSPYEQYF TGTGCCAGCAGGGAGACTAGCGGCTCCCCCTACGAGCAGTACTTC
NA NA TRBJ2-7 TRBV28 CASSSYVGLSEQYF TGTGCCAGCAGTTCCTACGTGGGGCTCTCCGAGCAGTACTTC
NA NA TRBJ1-3 TRBV6-2/TRBV6-3 CASSYSRTGNTIYF TGTGCCAGCAGTTATTCCAGAACTGGAAACACCATATATTTT
TRBD1 NA TRBJ1-5 TRBV28 CASSPPRTGDNQPQHF TGTGCCAGCAGTCCACCTCGGACAGGGGACAATCAGCCCCAGCATTTT
TRBD1 few TRBJ1-5 TRBV19 CATPTDGGQGKAQPQHF TGTGCCACCCCAACCGATGGGGGACAGGGAAAAGCTCAGCCCCAGCATTTT
NA NA TRBJ1-1 TRBV3-1/TRBV3-2 CASSQGGGNTEAFF TGTGCCAGCAGCCAAGGGGGAGGGAACACTGAAGCTTTCTTT
NA NA TRBJ2-2 TRBV5-1 CASSLAVPGTGELFF TGCGCCAGCAGCTTGGCGGTTCCGGGAACCGGGGAGCTGTTTTTT
NA NA TRBJ1-1 TRBV24-1 CATSDTGSAEAFF TGTGCCACCAGTGATACAGGGTCCGCTGAAGCTTTCTTT
NA NA TRBJ2-3 TRBV9 CASSALMGQDGDTQYF TGTGCCAGCAGCGCCCTTATGGGGCAAGATGGAGATACGCAGTATTTT
TRBD2 NA TRBJ2-7 TRBV18 CASSPGAGTDEQYF TGTGCCAGCTCACCGGGAGCGGGGACCGACGAGCAGTACTTC
NA few TRBJ1-2 TRBV6-5 CASYHSYGYTF TGTGCCAGCTACCACAGCTATGGCTACACCTTC
NA NA TRBJ1-6 TRBV9 CASSVGQVSPLHF TGTGCCAGCAGCGTAGGCCAGGTCTCACCCCTCCACTTT
TRBD1 NA TRBJ1-2 TRBV7-9 CASSPPGQGTHGYTF TGTGCCAGCAGCCCGCCCGGACAGGGTACGCATGGCTACACCTTC
TRBD1 NA TRBJ1-6 TRBV9 CASSEGQVGSPLHF TGTGCCAGCAGCGAGGGACAGGTCGGTTCACCCCTCCACTTT
NA NA TRBJ1-5 TRBV19 CASSIVGGGYQPQHF TGTGCCAGTAGTATAGTTGGGGGGGGTTATCAGCCCCAGCATTTT
NA NA TRBJ1-3 TRBV5-5 CASSLASYGNTIYF TGTGCCAGCAGCTTGGCTTCTTATGGAAACACCATATATTTT
TRBD1 NA TRBJ1-6 TRBV11-2 CASSPLGGQFNSPLHF TGTGCCAGCAGCCCCCTGGGGGGACAGTTTAATTCACCCCTCCACTTT
NA once TRBJ2-5 TRBV5-1 CASSKGRGGETQYF TGCGCCAGCAGCAAGGGCCGAGGAGGCGAGACCCAGTACTTC
TRBD1 NA TRBJ1-1 TRBV19 CASSTTGTGGTEAFF TGTGCCAGTAGTACCACCGGGACAGGGGGCACTGAAGCTTTCTTT
TRBD2 NA TRBJ2-3 TRBV5-4 CASSPGTSGGRDTQYF TGTGCCAGCAGCCCGGGGACTAGCGGGGGTAGGGATACGCAGTATTTT
NA NA TRBJ2-2 TRBV5-1 CASSPGTMHTGELFF TGCGCCAGCAGCCCCGGGACAATGCACACCGGGGAGCTGTTTTTT
TRBD2 NA TRBJ2-1 TRBV4-3 CASSYTRTSGALYNEQFF TGCGCCAGCAGCTATACCAGGACTAGCGGGGCTCTCTACAATGAGCAGTTCTTC
NA NA TRBJ1-4 TRBV5-1 CASSLGREGEKLFF TGCGCCAGCAGCTTGGGCCGGGAGGGGGAAAAACTGTTTTTT
TRBD1 NA TRBJ1-5 TRBV7-9 CASSWTGAQPQHF TGTGCCAGCAGCTGGACAGGGGCTCAGCCCCAGCATTTT
NA NA TRBJ2-5 TRBV5-1 CASSQTGAYQETQYF TGCGCCAGCAGTCAGACAGGTGCTTACCAAGAGACCCAGTACTTC
NA NA TRBJ2-2 TRBV18 CASSPRRDTGELFF TGTGCCAGCTCACCACGGAGGGACACCGGGGAGCTGTTTTTT